This T cell receptor beta chain stems from a study of blood T cells in healthy people across ages. In germline, CDR1 is MNHEY, CDR2 SVGAGI. Trimming removed 0 bases at V and 9 bases at J, with 12 bases between. The CDR3 consists of 14 residues. Then a second PCR, running about 6 to 12 cycles, was carried out with a sample-barcoded 5' primer and a J-beta primer mix. Using its own MiXCR run on the 5' RACE reads, TCRdb lists one record per CDR3 protein. The table records hundreds of thousands of distinct CDR3 sequences, around 31% of them present only once. They isolated at least 6 million PBMCs from each sample. Extraction of total RNA produced a minimum of 5 micrograms from each sample. This clonotype was picked up many times.

Material: blood. The chain recombines TRBV6-5 with TRBJ2-1; D is possibly TRBD2 (6 bases). This TCR was recovered from a woman of 80 years or more in good health. The CDR3, as DNA: TGTGCCAGCAGTTACTCGAATAGCGGCGGTGAGCAGTTCTTC. Its translation is CASSYSNSGGEQFF.